This T cell receptor beta chain was documented in a study of cytomegalovirus exposure and HLA in healthy donors. Study-wide results and caveats: Confirmation in vitro established that three CMV-associated chains were specific for CMV antigens. Most TCR sequences were seen very rarely across donors, but some public TCRs occurred in many. TCR beta chains numbering more than 150 were designated cytomegalovirus-associated.

TCRdb's table, derived via immunoSEQ multiplex PCR, lists solely in-frame clones and lacks some. The profile shows about 140,000 clones, around four fifths of them singletons. The V and J ends lost 3 bases and 0 bases respectively, with 12 bases between them. There are 15 residues in the CDR3. Germline CDR1 reads SGHRS; CDR2 reads YFSETQ. These donors were members of the approximately 110-subject validation cohort, a group separate from the approximately 620-subject first cohort. This clone has just one count. Its cognate antigen is unknown. The chain couples TRBV5-1 to TRBJ1-1; TRBD1 might be the D (6 bases). Input material: PBMCs. The TCR was taken from a woman between 25 and 40 years old in good health and CMV-seronegative. The DNA of the CDR3 is TGCGCCAGCAGCTGGGGGCAGGGATTGAACACTGAAGCTTTCTTT. Translation: CASSWGQGLNTEAFF.